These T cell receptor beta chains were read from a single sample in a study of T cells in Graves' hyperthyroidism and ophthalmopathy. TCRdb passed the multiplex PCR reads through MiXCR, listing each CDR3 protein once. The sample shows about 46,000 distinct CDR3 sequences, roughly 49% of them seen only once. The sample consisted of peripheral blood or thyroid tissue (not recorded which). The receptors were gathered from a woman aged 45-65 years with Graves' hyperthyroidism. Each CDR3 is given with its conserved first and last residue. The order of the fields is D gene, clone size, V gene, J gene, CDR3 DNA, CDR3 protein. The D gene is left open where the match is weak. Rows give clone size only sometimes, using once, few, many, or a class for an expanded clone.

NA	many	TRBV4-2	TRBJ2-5	TGTGCCAGCAGCCAAGAAATTCGGGAGACCCAGTACTTC	CASSQEIRETQYF
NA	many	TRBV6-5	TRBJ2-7	TGTGCCAGCAGAACCGGGACCGACTACGAGCAGTACTTC	CASRTGTDYEQYF
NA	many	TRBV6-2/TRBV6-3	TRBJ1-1	TGTGCCAGCAGTTACTCGACCCACGAGAGGAACACTGAAGCTTTCTTT	CASSYSTHERNTEAFF
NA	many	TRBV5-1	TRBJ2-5	TGCGCCAGCAGCTTGACTACTGCGGGCGAAGAGACCCAGTACTTC	CASSLTTAGEETQYF
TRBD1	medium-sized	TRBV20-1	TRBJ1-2	TGCAGTGCTTGGGACAGGGCTCGAGCTAACTATGGCTACACCTTC	CSAWDRARANYGYTF
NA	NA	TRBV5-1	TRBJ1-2	TGCGCCAGCAGCCAAGATCATAACTATGGCTACACCTTC	CASSQDHNYGYTF
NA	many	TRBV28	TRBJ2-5	TGTGCCAGTAGTTTTCTCCAAGAGACCCAGTACTTC	CASSFLQETQYF
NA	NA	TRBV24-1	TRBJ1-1	TGTGCCATCCGGGACCCCAACACTGAAGCTTTCTTT	CAIRDPNTEAFF
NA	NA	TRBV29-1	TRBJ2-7	TGCAGCGCTAACCTCGGGGTTTCCCCCTCCTACGAGCAGTACTTC	CSANLGVSPSYEQYF
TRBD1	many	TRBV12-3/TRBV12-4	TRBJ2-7	TGTGCCAGCAGCTCGACAGGGCCCGATAGTTACGAGCAGTACTTC	CASSSTGPDSYEQYF
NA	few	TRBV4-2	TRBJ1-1	TGTGCCAGCAGTCAGGCAGACATGGCGAACGCTGAAGCTTTCTTT	CASSQADMANAEAFF
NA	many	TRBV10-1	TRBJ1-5	TGCGCCAGCAGTGAGTCACGGGCCCAACGAGGTTATCAGCCCCAGCATTTT	CASSESRAQRGYQPQHF
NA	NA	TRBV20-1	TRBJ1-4	TGCAGTACTAGAGATTTCGAGGCAACTAATGAGAAACTGTTTTTT	CSTRDFEATNEKLFF
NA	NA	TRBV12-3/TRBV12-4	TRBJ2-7	TGTGCCAGCAGTTTGGCAGGGAGAGGCTACGAGCAGTACTTC	CASSLAGRGYEQYF
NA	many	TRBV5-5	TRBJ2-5	TGTGCCAGCAGCTTGTCAAGACCCCCCGGAGAGACCCAGTACTTC	CASSLSRPPGETQYF
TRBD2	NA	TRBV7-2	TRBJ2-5	TGTGCCAGCAGCGAGGGACTAGCGGGAGAGACCCAGTACTTC	CASSEGLAGETQYF
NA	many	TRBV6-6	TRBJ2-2	TGTGCCAGCAGGACGACGTTACAGGTCCCCGGGGAGCTGTTTTTT	CASRTTLQVPGELFF
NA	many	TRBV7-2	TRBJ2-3	TGTGCCAGCAGCGCACGGACAGCTGCAGATACGCAGTATTTT	CASSARTAADTQYF
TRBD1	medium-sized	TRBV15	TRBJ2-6	TGTGCCACCAGCAGGGAAGACAGGGACGGCGTCCTGACTTTC	CATSREDRDGVLTF
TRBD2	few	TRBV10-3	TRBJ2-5	TGTGCCATCAGTGGTGCGGGAGGTTTGGAGACCCAGTACTTC	CAISGAGGLETQYF
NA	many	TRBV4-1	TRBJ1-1	TGCGCCAGCAGCCAAACCAGGATCATGAACACTGAAGCTTTCTTT	CASSQTRIMNTEAFF
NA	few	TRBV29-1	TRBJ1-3	TGCAGCGTTGAGGGGAGGGACTCTGGAAACACCATATATTTT	CSVEGRDSGNTIYF
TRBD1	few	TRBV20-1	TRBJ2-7	TGCAGTGCTAGATCGACAGGGGGCGAGCAGTACTTC	CSARSTGGEQYF
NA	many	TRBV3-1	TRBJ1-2	TGTGCCAGCAGCCTAAGGTTAAGGGGCCGTGGCTACACCTTC	CASSLRLRGRGYTF
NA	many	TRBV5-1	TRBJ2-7	TGCGCCAGCAGCTTGGCCGCAGGGTACCTCTACGAGCAGTACTTC	CASSLAAGYLYEQYF
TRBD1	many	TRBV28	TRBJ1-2	TGTGCCAGCAGGCGGACAGGCTATGGCTACACCTTC	CASRRTGYGYTF
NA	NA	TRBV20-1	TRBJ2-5	TGCAGTGCTAGAGAGGGGGGAGAGACCCAGTACTTC	CSAREGGETQYF
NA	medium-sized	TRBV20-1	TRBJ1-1	TGCAGTGCAGGGAGAGGGAGTGGGGTTGAAGCTTTCTTT	CSAGRGSGVEAFF
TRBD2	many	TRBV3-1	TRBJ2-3	TGTGCCAGCAGCTCGGGACTAGCATCCACAGATACGCAGTATTTT	CASSSGLASTDTQYF
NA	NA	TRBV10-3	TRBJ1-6	TGTGCCAGCGAACAAGGGTTAGGGTTAGGACATTCACCCCTCCACTTT	CASEQGLGLGHSPLHF
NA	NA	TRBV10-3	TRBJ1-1	NA	CAISEGVGGVQPQHFGDGTEAFF
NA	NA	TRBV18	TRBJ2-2	TGTGCCAGCTCGAAGGGAAGGATAAAAACCGGGGAGCTGTTTTTT	CASSKGRIKTGELFF
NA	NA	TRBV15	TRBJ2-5	TGTGCCACCAGCAGCCCCCGAGAGACCCAGTACTTC	CATSSPRETQYF
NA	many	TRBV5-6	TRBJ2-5	TGTGCCAGCAGCTTCGGAGTGGCCCAAGAGACCCAGTACTTC	CASSFGVAQETQYF
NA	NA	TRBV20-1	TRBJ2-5	TGCAGTGCCACAACTCGTATGCAAGAGACCCAGTACTTC	CSATTRMQETQYF
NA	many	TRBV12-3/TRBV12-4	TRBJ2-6	TGTGCCAGCAGTTCCCGGACAGCTGGGGCCAGCGTCCTGACTTTC	CASSSRTAGASVLTF
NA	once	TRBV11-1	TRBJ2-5	TGTGCCAGCAGCTTAGAGGGTATCGGGGAAGAGACCCAGTACTTC	CASSLEGIGEETQYF
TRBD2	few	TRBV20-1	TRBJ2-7	TGCAGTGCTATTGCCGGGACTAGCGATCGCGAGCAGTACTTC	CSAIAGTSDREQYF
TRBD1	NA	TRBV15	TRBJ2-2	TGTGCCACCAGCAGAGAGGGACAGGGGAACACAGGGGAGCTGTTTTTT	CATSREGQGNTGELFF
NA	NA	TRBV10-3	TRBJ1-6	TGTGCCATCAGTGAACGGGCGTTGGGGCTCCACTTT	CAISERALGLHF
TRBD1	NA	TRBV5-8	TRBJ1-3	TGTGCCAGCAGCTCGACAGGGGGCTTTGGAAACACCATATATTTT	CASSSTGGFGNTIYF
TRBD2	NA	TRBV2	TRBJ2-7	TGTGCCAGCAGTGGGACTAGCGGGATTGCGCAGTACTTC	CASSGTSGIAQYF
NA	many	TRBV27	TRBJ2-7	TGTGCCAGCGGTCGGGATCGTGAGCAGTACTTC	CASGRDREQYF
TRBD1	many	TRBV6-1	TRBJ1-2	TGTGCCAGCAGTGAAGGACAGGGACTGGGCTACACCTTC	CASSEGQGLGYTF
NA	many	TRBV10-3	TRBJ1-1	TGTGCCATCAGTGGATCGGGACAAGCAAACACTGAAGCTTTCTTT	CAISGSGQANTEAFF
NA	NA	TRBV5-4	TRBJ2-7	TGTGCCAGCAGCAAAGGGTTAACCTACGAGCAGTACTTC	CASSKGLTYEQYF
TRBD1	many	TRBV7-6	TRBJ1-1	TGTGCCAGCAGCTTAGAGACAGGGGGAACAGTGACTGAAGCTTTCTTT	CASSLETGGTVTEAFF
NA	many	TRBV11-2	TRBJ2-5	TGTGCCAGCAGCTACGAATTCGGACAGATCGTTGGGACCCAGTACTTC	CASSYEFGQIVGTQYF
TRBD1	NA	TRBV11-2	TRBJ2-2	TGTGCCAGCAGCTTAGAGTTGGGACAGGGAAGCGGGGAGCTGTTTTTT	CASSLELGQGSGELFF
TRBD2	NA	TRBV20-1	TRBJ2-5	TGCAGTGCTCTGGTGGTAGCGGGGGAAGAGACCCAGTACTTC	CSALVVAGEETQYF
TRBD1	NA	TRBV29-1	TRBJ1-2	TGCAGCGTAGCCAGGGGACAGGGGATATTCACCTTC	CSVARGQGIFTF
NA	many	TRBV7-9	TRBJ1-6	TGTGCCAGCAGCTGGACAGTGAATTCACCCCTCCACTTT	CASSWTVNSPLHF
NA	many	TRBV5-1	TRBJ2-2	TGCGCCAGCAGCTTGAATCGAGGGGAGCTGTTTTTT	CASSLNRGELFF
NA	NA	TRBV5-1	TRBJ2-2	TGCGCCAGCAGCTCCCACACCGGGGAGCTGTTTTTT	CASSSHTGELFF
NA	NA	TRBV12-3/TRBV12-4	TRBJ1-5	TGTGCCAGCAGAAGACAGCTTGGCGAGCCCCAGCATTTT	CASRRQLGEPQHF
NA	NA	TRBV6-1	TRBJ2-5	TGCGCCAGCAGTCCTCTCAGGGAGACCCAGTACTTC	CASSPLRETQYF
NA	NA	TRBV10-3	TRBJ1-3	TGTGCCATCAGTGGTGGACAGAATAACTATGGCTACACCATATATTTT	CAISGGQNNYGYTIYF
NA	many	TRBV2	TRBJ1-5	TGTGCCAGCGGGGACGCAAATAGCAATCAGCCCCAGCATTTT	CASGDANSNQPQHF
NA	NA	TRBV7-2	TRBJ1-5	TGTGCCAGCAGCTTAAGCCAGGCAGCTTATGAGACCCAGCATTTT	CASSLSQAAYETQHF
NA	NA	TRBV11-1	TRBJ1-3	TGTGCCAGCAGCTTACTGGGGATGAACACCATATATTTT	CASSLLGMNTIYF